This T cell receptor beta chain was identified in a study of T cell responses to AZD1222 COVID-19 vaccine. The study, taken as a whole, reports: Donors, mostly white British, included more females; clonal diversity was possibly underestimated. Two doses of AZD1222 preceded a rise in Spike-specific TCR breadth and depth.

The CDR3 runs to 16 residues. In germline, CDR1 is SGHTA, CDR2 FQGNSA. V gave up 2 bases and J gave up 3 bases; unmatched junction bases: 4. Sequenced by immunoSEQ multiplex PCR; TCRdb stores in-frame clones only, minus some. The sample shows about 260,000 clones, more than 80% of them seen only once. Of note for this clone: Its antigen remains unidentified.

V usage is TRBV7-2 and J usage is TRBJ2-3, with 11 bases fitting TRBD2. The sequence came from an adult in good health. The source material was peripheral blood, sampled on day 0 of AZD1222 vaccination. The CDR3 spells CASSLPLAGGTDTQYF. CDR3 bases: TGTGCCAGCAGCTTACCTCTAGCGGGAGGAACAGATACGCAGTATTTT.